This is a list of T cell receptor beta chains from one sample in a study of cytomegalovirus exposure and HLA in healthy donors. Here immunoSEQ multiplex PCR was the method, and the copy in TCRdb shows in-frame clones only, minus some. The data hold about 170,000 clones, with more than 75% observed a single time. Sequencing input: PBMCs. The receptor set was obtained from a girl aged 2-15 years in good health and CMV-seropositive. CDR3s include the opening cysteine and the closing phenylalanine or tryptophan. A D gene is named only where the DNA matches it firmly. Some rows have no size entry. The others give once, few or many, or a class for an expanded clone.

clone size: NA
V gene: TRBV6-1
J gene: TRBJ2-7
D gene: NA
CDR3 protein: CASSEYIRDYEQYF
CDR3 DNA: TGTGCCAGCAGTGAATATATACGGGACTACGAGCAGTACTTC

clone size: NA
V gene: TRBV5-7
J gene: TRBJ1-1
D gene: NA
CDR3 protein: CASSFQRVEKNTEAFF
CDR3 DNA: TGTGCCAGCAGCTTTCAGAGGGTAGAGAAGAACACTGAAGCTTTCTTT

clone size: NA
V gene: TRBV27
J gene: TRBJ1-2
D gene: NA
CDR3 protein: CASSLGPSFYGYTF
CDR3 DNA: TGTGCCAGCAGTTTAGGGCCCAGCTTCTATGGCTACACCTTC

clone size: NA
V gene: TRBV5-6
J gene: TRBJ2-7
D gene: TRBD1
CDR3 protein: CASSSDRGWGYEQYF
CDR3 DNA: TGTGCCAGCAGCTCCGACAGGGGGTGGGGATACGAGCAGTACTTC

clone size: NA
V gene: TRBV27
J gene: TRBJ1-1
D gene: NA
CDR3 protein: CASRITTGRGTEAFF
CDR3 DNA: TGTGCCAGCAGAATCACCACAGGCAGGGGCACTGAAGCTTTCTTT

clone size: few
V gene: TRBV4-1
J gene: TRBJ2-2
D gene: TRBD2
CDR3 protein: CASSQPAGGLTGELFF
CDR3 DNA: TGCGCCAGCAGCCAACCCGCGGGAGGGCTCACCGGGGAGCTGTTTTTT

clone size: once
V gene: TRBV5-4
J gene: TRBJ2-3
D gene: NA
CDR3 protein: CASTAGRSDTQYF
CDR3 DNA: TGTGCCAGCACCGCCGGCAGGTCAGATACGCAGTATTTT

clone size: NA
V gene: TRBV18
J gene: TRBJ1-1
D gene: NA
CDR3 protein: CASSPTARMNTEAFF
CDR3 DNA: TGTGCCAGCTCACCGACAGCCCGCATGAACACTGAAGCTTTCTTT

clone size: NA
V gene: TRBV28
J gene: TRBJ1-5
D gene: NA
CDR3 protein: CASSPPLSGADQPQHF
CDR3 DNA: TGTGCCAGCAGTCCTCCTCTTTCAGGGGCGGATCAGCCCCAGCATTTT

clone size: NA
V gene: TRBV4-2
J gene: TRBJ2-5
D gene: TRBD2
CDR3 protein: CASSQDLEREGETQYF
CDR3 DNA: TGTGCCAGCAGCCAAGATTTGGAGCGGGAGGGGGAGACCCAGTACTTC

clone size: NA
V gene: TRBV5-3
J gene: TRBJ1-4
D gene: NA
CDR3 protein: CARSGTGNDATEKLFF
CDR3 DNA: TGTGCCAGAAGCGGCACAGGGAACGACGCGACTGAAAAACTGTTTTTT

clone size: few
V gene: TRBV27
J gene: TRBJ2-6
D gene: NA
CDR3 protein: CASSFQLSLGANVLTF
CDR3 DNA: TGTGCCAGCAGTTTCCAACTCTCTCTGGGGGCCAACGTCCTGACTTTC

clone size: NA
V gene: TRBV5-6
J gene: TRBJ2-3
D gene: TRBD2
CDR3 protein: CASSSSGSADTQYF
CDR3 DNA: TGTGCCAGCAGCTCCAGCGGGAGCGCAGATACGCAGTATTTT